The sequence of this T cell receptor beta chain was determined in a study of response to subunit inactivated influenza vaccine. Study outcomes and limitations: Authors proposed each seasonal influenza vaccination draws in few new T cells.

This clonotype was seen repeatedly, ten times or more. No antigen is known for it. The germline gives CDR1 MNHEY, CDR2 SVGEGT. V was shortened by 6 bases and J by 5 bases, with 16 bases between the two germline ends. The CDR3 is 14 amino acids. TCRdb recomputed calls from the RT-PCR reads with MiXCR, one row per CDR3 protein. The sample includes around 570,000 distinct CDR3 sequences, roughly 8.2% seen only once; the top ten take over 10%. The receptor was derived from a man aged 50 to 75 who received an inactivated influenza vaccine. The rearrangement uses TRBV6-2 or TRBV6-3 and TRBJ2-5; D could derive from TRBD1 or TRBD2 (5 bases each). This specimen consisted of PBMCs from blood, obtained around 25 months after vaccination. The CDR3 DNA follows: TGTGCCAGCAGGAATCCGGGACGGGCGGAGACCCAGTACTTC. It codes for CASRNPGRAETQYF.